This TCR beta chain was retrieved from a study of cytomegalovirus exposure and HLA in healthy donors. Germline trimming cut 0 bases from V and 6 bases from J; bases unmatched to any gene: 3. From germline, CDR1 is SGHAT and CDR2 FQNNGV. This CDR3 is built from 15 residues. Researchers ran the PCR with 60 Vbeta and 13 Jbeta primers. TCRdb's copy holds only in-frame clones and misses some; the assay was immunoSEQ multiplex PCR. The repertoire holds roughly 97,000 clones, with over 75% as singletons. This sequence originates from a woman under 30 in good health and CMV-seropositive. The sequenced sample consisted of PBMCs. The V and J genes are TRBV11-2 and TRBJ2-3, with 10 nucleotides matching TRBD2. The CDR3: CASSLEAGGVDTQYF. DNA for the CDR3: TGTGCCAGCAGCTTAGAAGCGGGAGGGGTGGATACGCAGTATTTT.